Listed below are T cell receptor beta chains from one sample, sequenced in a study of blood T cell repertoires in COVID-19. This table comes from immunoSEQ multiplex PCR, and its TCRdb copy is limited to in-frame clones, with some not included. The sample records under 150,000 clones, approximately 83% being singletons. The specimen sequenced was peripheral blood. Source of these receptors: a woman aged 60 to 75 with acute or convalescent COVID-19. The conserved cysteine and the conserved F or W are not part of the CDR3 here. Fields, in order: V gene, J gene, CDR3 protein.

v_gene: TRBV11-3; j_gene: TRBJ2-7; CDR3aa: ASSSPQGQYYEQY
v_gene: TRBV28; j_gene: TRBJ1-3; CDR3aa: ASSALQGAIGNTIY
v_gene: TRBV19; j_gene: TRBJ2-5; CDR3aa: ASSLSGRGMETQY
v_gene: TRBV2; j_gene: TRBJ1-5; CDR3aa: ASSQGEGNQPQH
v_gene: TRBV6-5; j_gene: TRBJ2-7; CDR3aa: ASFPGGSYEQY
v_gene: TRBV5-4; j_gene: TRBJ2-3; CDR3aa: ASSAADTQY
v_gene: TRBV6-5; j_gene: TRBJ1-1; CDR3aa: ASTKANSGNTEAF
v_gene: TRBV5-4; j_gene: TRBJ1-6; CDR3aa: ASSRDQGARSPLH
v_gene: TRBV12-3/TRBV12-4; j_gene: TRBJ1-2; CDR3aa: ASSFSGPRGYT
v_gene: TRBV4-1; j_gene: TRBJ2-7; CDR3aa: ASSLSGTGFNEQY
v_gene: TRBV27; j_gene: TRBJ1-2; CDR3aa: ASSRGTGGEVSYGYT
v_gene: TRBV6-5; j_gene: TRBJ1-5; CDR3aa: ASSSGQINQPQH
v_gene: TRBV3-1/TRBV3-2; j_gene: TRBJ2-1; CDR3aa: ASSHDGLALTSYNEQF
v_gene: TRBV6-1; j_gene: TRBJ1-3; CDR3aa: ASSEFGVDTIY
v_gene: TRBV24-1; j_gene: TRBJ2-2; CDR3aa: ATSEASGIRTGELF
v_gene: TRBV11-2; j_gene: TRBJ2-5; CDR3aa: ASSPLRGVEETQY
v_gene: TRBV11-2; j_gene: TRBJ2-4; CDR3aa: ASSFQGNIQY
v_gene: TRBV19; j_gene: TRBJ2-7; CDR3aa: ASALAVDYEQY
v_gene: TRBV5-5; j_gene: TRBJ1-5; CDR3aa: ASSLAAGQSNQPQH
v_gene: TRBV5-1; j_gene: TRBJ2-7; CDR3aa: ASSLASAGAYEQY
v_gene: TRBV5-1; j_gene: TRBJ2-1; CDR3aa: ASGLRGTSGVTYEQF
v_gene: TRBV28; j_gene: TRBJ2-7; CDR3aa: ASSFVGNGQQQY
v_gene: TRBV10-3; j_gene: TRBJ2-1; CDR3aa: AISLSGGPNNEQF
v_gene: TRBV4-2; j_gene: TRBJ1-4; CDR3aa: ASVQGPENEKLF
v_gene: TRBV28; j_gene: TRBJ1-4; CDR3aa: ASSLRNEKLF
v_gene: TRBV9; j_gene: TRBJ1-2; CDR3aa: ASSVAGGSRGDGYT
v_gene: TRBV2; j_gene: TRBJ1-3; CDR3aa: ASSPQGLTGNTIY
v_gene: TRBV28; j_gene: TRBJ1-1; CDR3aa: ASSAEVTGGAF
v_gene: TRBV4-1; j_gene: TRBJ1-3; CDR3aa: ASRPGQLSGNTIY
v_gene: TRBV12-3/TRBV12-4; j_gene: TRBJ2-7; CDR3aa: ASSWTGGYEQY
v_gene: TRBV7-3; j_gene: TRBJ2-7; CDR3aa: ASSPQGGSYEQY
v_gene: TRBV24-1; j_gene: TRBJ2-5; CDR3aa: ATSDSTGEPETQY
v_gene: TRBV19; j_gene: TRBJ1-4; CDR3aa: ASKNRGRGNEKLF
v_gene: TRBV28; j_gene: TRBJ2-7; CDR3aa: ATRTSGDYEQY
v_gene: TRBV2; j_gene: TRBJ1-1; CDR3aa: ASNDRENTEAF
v_gene: TRBV6-4; j_gene: TRBJ2-1; CDR3aa: ASSDKTSGRPNEQF
v_gene: TRBV6-4; j_gene: TRBJ2-7; CDR3aa: ASSPLGALAGTVYEQY
v_gene: TRBV5-4; j_gene: TRBJ1-1; CDR3aa: ASSLQGGNTEAF